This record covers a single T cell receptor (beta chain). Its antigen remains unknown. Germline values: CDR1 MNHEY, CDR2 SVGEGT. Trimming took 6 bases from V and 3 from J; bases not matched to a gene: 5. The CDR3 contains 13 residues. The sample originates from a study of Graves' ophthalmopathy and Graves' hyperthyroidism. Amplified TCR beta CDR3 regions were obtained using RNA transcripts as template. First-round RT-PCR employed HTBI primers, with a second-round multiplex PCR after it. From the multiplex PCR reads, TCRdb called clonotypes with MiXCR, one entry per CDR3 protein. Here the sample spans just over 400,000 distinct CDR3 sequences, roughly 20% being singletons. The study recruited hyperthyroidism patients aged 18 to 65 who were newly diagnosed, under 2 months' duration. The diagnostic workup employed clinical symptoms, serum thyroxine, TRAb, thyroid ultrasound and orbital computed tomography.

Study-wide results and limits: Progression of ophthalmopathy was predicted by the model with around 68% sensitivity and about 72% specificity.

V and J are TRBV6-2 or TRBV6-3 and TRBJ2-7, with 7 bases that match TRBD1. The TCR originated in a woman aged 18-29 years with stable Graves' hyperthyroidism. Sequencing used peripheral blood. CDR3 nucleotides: TGTGCCAGCAGCCGCACAGGGGACTACGAGCAGTACTTC. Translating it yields CASSRTGDYEQYF.